The sequence of this TCR beta chain was determined in a study of identical twins. Carrying unique molecular identifiers, the cDNA also gained a universal primer site through template switching. TCRdb reprocessed the 5' RACE reads with MiXCR, giving one entry per CDR3 protein. The sample records 350,000 to 500,000 distinct CDR3 sequences, approximately 17% being singletons. This clonotype was recorded at least ten times. What it binds is not known. The study's findings and limits: Monozygotic twins shared more out-of-frame TCR alpha than recombination models predicted. Possibly, invariant MAIT and iNKT cells partly confounded zero-insertion analyses. Its conclusions, products of cross-sectional statistical analysis, did not come from following the same donors.

What was sequenced was naive T cells sorted from blood. This sequence originates from a man aged 50 to 60 in good health.

CDR3 nucleotide sequence: TGTGCCAGCAGAGCGGGACAGGGGGCGGTTGGAAGCAATCAGCCCCAGCATTTT. It codes for CASRAGQGAVGSNQPQHF. The chain recombines TRBV6-2 or TRBV6-3 with TRBJ1-5; 12 nucleotides align to TRBD1. This CDR3 is 18 amino acids long. After removal of 6 bases from V and 1 base from J, the junction contained 10 bases not matched to a gene. Germline CDR1 reads MNHEY; CDR2 reads SVGEGT.